The 3 T cell receptor beta chains listed next were all sequenced from one sample in a study of T cell repertoires in cytomegalovirus infection (dated by TCRdb to between 2018 and 2021). The run used an Illumina HiSeq 1500. The public reads were reanalyzed by TCRdb: fastp trimming at Q25, MiXCR alignment, in-frame beta chains only. Rows are unified per CDR3 protein, each entry keeping the most common DNA and genes. Across this sample there are around 100,000 distinct CDR3 sequences, with 16% seen only once. Jointly, the top ten make up 8% to 9.5% of the sample. The material sequenced was PBMCs. These receptors all stem from a human donor in good health (CMV status not recorded). Some clones in this sample may be carry-over from other donors' samples.

This clonotype has a handful of counts. This chain links TRBV6-6 with TRBJ1-5; 8 bases agree with TRBD1. J gave up 6 bases and V 3 bases, and 4 bases lay outside the gene matches. The CDR3 has 14 amino acids. CDR1 and CDR2 from the germline V gene are MNHNY and SVGAGI (reference sequence). The CDR3 coding sequence is TGTGCCAGCAGTTATCCAGGGGGCCGTCAGCCCCAGCATTTT. As protein: CASSYPGGRQPQHF.

This clonotype came up a few times. This rearrangement joins TRBV5-1 to TRBJ1-5; D perhaps matches TRBD1 (5 bases). This CDR3 has 15 amino acids. V was trimmed by 3 bases and J by 1 base, leaving 11 bases between them. The germline V gene has CDR1 SGHRS and CDR2 YFSETQ. For the CDR3, the DNA is TGCGCCAGCAGCTCCGGGACGGGGAGCAATCAGCCCCAGCATTTT. This translates into CASSSGTGSNQPQHF.

This clonotype was detected only a few times. The chain recombines TRBV11-2 with TRBJ1-2, with 7 bases that match TRBD1. The V gene end was trimmed by 4 bases and the J gene end by 4 bases; junction bases not matched to a gene: 12. The germline CDR1 and CDR2 sequences are SGHAT and FQNNGV. CDR3 size: 16 residues. The DNA of the CDR3 is TGTGCCAGCAGCTCCCTCCGGGGAGGGGGCGGCTATGGCTACACCTTC. It is translated as CASSSLRGGGGYGYTF.